The 7 T cell receptor beta chains in this list originate from one sample, sequenced in a study of radiation and T cells in renal cell carcinoma. Repertoires were generated with immunoSEQ multiplex PCR, while TCRdb's copy carries only in-frame clones and drops some. The table lists around 180,000 clones, around 90% of them singletons. Time point here: blood 4 weeks post-SBRT, at nephrectomy. Sample treatment: 15 Gy SBRT to primary tumor, nephrectomy 4 weeks later. Source: blood, taken from a patient whose treatment included radiotherapy and nephrectomy. These TCRs come from a woman aged 50 to 65 with renal cell carcinoma.

V and J are TRBV5-8 and TRBJ2-7, with 9 bases that match TRBD2. The V and J ends lost 5 bases and 4 bases, in that order; junction bases with no gene match: 7. The CDR3 totals 14 residues. The V gene's germline CDR1 is SGHTS and CDR2 YDEGEE. This CDR3 reads CASRPRGGTYEQYF. Here the CDR3 DNA reads TGTGCCAGCAGGCCGCGGGGGGGGACGTACGAGCAGTACTTC. Supplemented by reference TRBV5-8 and TRBJ2-7, the full variable domain reads EAGVTQSPTHLIKTRGQQATLRCSPISGHTSVYWYQQALGLGLQFLLWYDEGEERNRGNFPPRFSGRQFPNYSSELNVNALELEDSALYLCASRPRGGTYEQYFGPGTRLTVT.

V gene TRBV7-9 combines with J gene TRBJ1-2; 8 bases agree with TRBD1. The V and J ends lost 4 bases and 8 bases, in that order; junction bases with no gene match: 3. CDR1 SEHNR and CDR2 FQNEAQ come from the germline V gene (reference sequence). This CDR3 region has 12 residues. CDR3 nucleotides: TGTGCCAGCAGCTCGGCAGGGGGCGGCTACACCTTC. Its translation is CASSSAGGGYTF.

A single count supports this clone. The chain has TRBV6-4 and TRBJ1-2; D not certain. This CDR3 is built from 16 residues. The V and J ends lost 3 bases and 3 bases respectively, with 17 bases between them. Germline V lookup: CDR1 MRHNA, CDR2 SNTAGT. The CDR3 DNA sequence: TGTGCCAGCAGTGAAAACCCACAGCCTAGCCACTATGGCTACACCTTC. Its translation: CASSENPQPSHYGYTF.

V usage is TRBV2 and J usage is TRBJ1-5; TRBD1 matches 7 bases. Unmatched junction bases numbered 8, after V lost 5 bases and J lost 4 bases. The CDR3 extends over 15 amino acids. Germline values: CDR1 SNHLY, CDR2 FYNNEI. The chain's CDR3 is CASSREGARNQPQHF. The CDR3 coding sequence is TGTGCCAGCAGTCGAGAGGGGGCGAGAAATCAGCCCCAGCATTTT.

V usage is TRBV6-5 and J usage is TRBJ2-7; D may be TRBD1 (6 bases). Trimming removed 4 bases from V and 6 bases from J, with 13 bases in between. The germline CDR1 and CDR2 sequences are MNHEY and SVGAGI. The CDR3 runs 13 residues. The CDR3 coding sequence is TGTGCCAGCAGTTCCCGACAGGCTGGCGAGCAGTACTTC. Protein product: CASSSRQAGEQYF.

The DNA for the CDR3 is TGTGCCAGCAGCCCTTACCATGCGGGCACTGAAGCTTTCTTT. Its translation is CASSPYHAGTEAFF. The gene calls are TRBV6-1 and TRBJ1-1; no definite D call. The V end was cut by 6 bases, the J end by 4 bases, with 15 bases between. In germline, CDR1 is MNHNS, CDR2 SASEGT. The CDR3 totals 14 residues.

The chain joins TRBV19 to TRBJ2-7; the match to TRBD1 covers 9 bases. From germline, CDR1 is LNHDA and CDR2 SQIVND (reference sequence). The CDR3 contains 14 residues. V lost 1 base to trimming and J lost 4 bases; unmatched junction nucleotides: 2. CDR3 nucleotide sequence: TGTGCCAGTAGTATAGGAGGGACAGGGTACGAGCAGTACTTC. The encoded protein is CASSIGGTGYEQYF.